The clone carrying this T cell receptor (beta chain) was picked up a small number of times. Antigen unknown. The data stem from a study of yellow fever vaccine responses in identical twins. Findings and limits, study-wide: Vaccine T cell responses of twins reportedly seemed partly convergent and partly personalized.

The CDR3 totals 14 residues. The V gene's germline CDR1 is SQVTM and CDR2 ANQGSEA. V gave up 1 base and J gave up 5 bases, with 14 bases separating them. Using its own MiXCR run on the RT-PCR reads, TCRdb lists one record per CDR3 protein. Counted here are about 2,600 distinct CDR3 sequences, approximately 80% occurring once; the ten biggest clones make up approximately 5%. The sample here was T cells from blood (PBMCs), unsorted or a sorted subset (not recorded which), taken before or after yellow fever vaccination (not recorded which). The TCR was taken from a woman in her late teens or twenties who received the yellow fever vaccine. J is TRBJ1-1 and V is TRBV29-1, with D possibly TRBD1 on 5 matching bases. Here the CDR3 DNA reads TGCAGCGTTGAAGTCTTGCGGGACGGTACTGAAGCTTTCTTT. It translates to CSVEVLRDGTEAFF.